This TCR beta chain was observed in a study of blood T cells in healthy people across ages. Study results and limitations: Both higher diversity and more naive CD4+ cells marked long-lived donors when set against aged donors.

Isolating PBMCs gave at least 6.5 million of these cells per sample. Germline V lookup: CDR1 SGHDT, CDR2 YYEEEE. The junction had 5 bases not matched to a gene; V was cut back by 2 bases and J by 0 bases. The CDR3 consists of 16 residues. A note on this clonotype: Its specificity is unknown.

The authors ran a second PCR of about 6 to 11 cycles using a sample-barcoded 5' primer and a J-beta primer mix. MiXCR, applied by TCRdb to the 5' RACE reads, yields one record per CDR3 protein. The data contain nearly 800,000 distinct CDR3 sequences, approximately 60% of them singletons. This receptor was identified in a man aged 35 to 55 in good health. This chain joins TRBV5-6 and TRBJ2-3, with 8 bases matching TRBD2. Specimen: blood. CDR3 DNA: TGTGCCAGCAGCTTTCTACTAGCGGCTAGCACAGATACGCAGTATTTT. Residues: CASSFLLAASTDTQYF.